These 6 T cell receptor beta chains came from one sample sequenced in a study of neoadjuvant nivolumab and ipilimumab in lung cancer. Method: immunoSEQ multiplex PCR; TCRdb's copy keeps in-frame clones and lacks some. The sample holds about 6,000 clones, less than 70% seen once. Sample: tumor tissue, taken after neoadjuvant nivolumab, alone or with ipilimumab, at or shortly before surgery. The source of these receptors is an adult with non-small cell lung cancer.

The chain is built from TRBV11-2 and TRBJ1-2; 7 bases match TRBD1. Losses at the gene ends were 3 bases for V and 2 bases for J; bases not matched to a gene: 0. The germline gives CDR1 SGHAT, CDR2 FQNNGV. The CDR3 length is 13 residues. For the CDR3, the DNA is TGTGCCAGCAGCTTGGGACAGAACTATGGCTACACCTTC. Residues: CASSLGQNYGYTF.

In this sample, this clone turned up a few times. This sequence joins TRBV6-1 and TRBJ1-2; 7 positions agree with TRBD1. The CDR3 runs to 15 residues. The J segment lost 4 bases and the V segment lost 7 bases, leaving 12 bases of the junction unmatched. Germline V lookup: CDR1 MNHNS, CDR2 SASEGT. The CDR3 DNA reads as TGTGCCAGCACCGGCTTGGAGGGGGCGAGCTATGGCTACACCTTC. Encoded protein: CASTGLEGASYGYTF.

J is TRBJ2-1 and V is TRBV11-3; D is uncertain. V lost 5 bases to trimming and J lost 0 bases, with 11 bases between them. CDR1 is SGHNT and CDR2 is YENEEA in the germline V gene. This CDR3 contains 15 residues. Here the CDR3 DNA reads TGTGCCAGCAGCATAGCAGGTAGCTCCTACAATGAGCAGTTCTTC. Translation: CASSIAGSSYNEQFF.

Only a few counts were recorded for this clone. The chain uses TRBV11-2 and TRBJ2-2; the D is unclear. Germline V lookup: CDR1 SGHAT, CDR2 FQNNGV. Between the trimmed V and J ends, which lost 2 bases and 0 bases, there was a span of 4 bases. The CDR3 is 14 residues long. The CDR3 DNA sequence: TGTGCCAGCAGCTTAAATGCGAACACCGGGGAGCTGTTTTTT. Translated: CASSLNANTGELFF.

This clone was observed a few times. This sequence joins TRBV29-1 and TRBJ2-3; D is undetermined. Germline CDR1 SQVTM, CDR2 ANQGSEA. The V end was cut by 4 bases, the J end by 10 bases, with 9 bases between. The CDR3 has 10 residues. The CDR3 DNA follows: TGCAGCGTTGCTTCCTGGGCGCAGTATTTT. Amino acid sequence: CSVASWAQYF.

This chain joins TRBV9 and TRBJ2-5, with D possibly being TRBD2 (6 bases). This CDR3 spans 14 amino acids. The V gene's germline CDR1 is SGDLS and CDR2 YYNGEE. With 5 bases removed from V and 5 bases from J, the gap between germline ends came to 16 bases. CDR3 sequence: CASSARGGRETQYF. CDR3 coding DNA: TGTGCCAGCAGTGCCCGGGGAGGCCGGGAGACCCAGTACTTC.